The T cell receptor beta chain described here comes from a study of shared clonotypes between healthy human individuals. Deep-level settings were used for running the assay. Only in-frame clones appear in the TCRdb table, and some are missing; sequencing was by immunoSEQ multiplex PCR. This sample carries some 470,000 clones, less than 80% of them seen once, and the ten largest clones take 10% to 15%. Germline V gene lookup returns CDR1 LNHNV and CDR2 YYDKDF (reference sequence). V dropped 6 bases and J dropped 6; count of bases not matched to a gene: 11. The CDR3 is 15 residues long. This clone appeared a few times.

The gene calls are TRBV15 and TRBJ1-5; 7 bases are a match to TRBD1. The clonotype comes from a woman between 35 and 50 years old in good health. Some clones in this sample may be carry-over from other donors' samples. The specimen was PBMCs. This CDR3 reads CATRGGGSVLQPQHF. The CDR3 DNA reads as TGTGCCACCAGGGGAGGGGGCAGTGTTCTTCAGCCCCAGCATTTT.